This T cell receptor (beta chain) originates from a study of blood T cell repertoires in COVID-19. In the study overall: The United States, Italy and Spain provided the acute and convalescent COVID-19 samples.

Participant-given clinical history determined each cohort assignment. Either two negative PCRs, clearance, or symptom resolution qualified Cohort 3 donors as recovered. In the authors' methods: Amplification of reference gene primers provided the estimated nucleated cell counts. This table comes from immunoSEQ multiplex PCR, and its TCRdb copy is limited to in-frame clones, with some not included. V, J and clone size are those of that table, while D and trimming were read from the DNA. The sample gives about 370,000 clones, roughly nine tenths of which show up once; 0.95% to 1.1% is in the top ten. Trimming stripped 1 base from V and 9 bases from J, with 16 bases between. CDR1 is MGHRA and CDR2 is YSYEKL in the germline V gene. The CDR3 has 15 amino acids.

Source material: PBMCs or T cells enriched from blood (not recorded which). The chain links TRBV4-1 to TRBJ2-1, with D possibly matching TRBD2 (6 bases). The TCR sequence derives from a man between 18 and 35 years old who had recovered from COVID-19. The CDR3 is CASSQVMEGVGEQFF. For the CDR3, the DNA is TGCGCCAGCAGCCAAGTCATGGAGGGAGTAGGTGAGCAGTTCTTC.